Given below is one T cell receptor beta chain in context. The antigen remains undetermined. The PCR employed 60 Vbeta primers together with 13 Jbeta primers. The repertoire was sequenced with immunoSEQ multiplex PCR; TCRdb's copy has only in-frame clones and lacks some. The sample lists about 190,000 clones; around 82% were seen once. This specimen comes from a study of cytomegalovirus exposure and HLA in healthy donors. This CDR3 comprises 19 residues. V was pared by 4 bases and J by 5 bases, with 13 bases of the junction left unmatched. Germline CDR1 reads LNHDA; CDR2 reads SQIVND (reference sequence). Study-wide results and limits: Cytomegalovirus association was assigned to around 150 TCR beta chains.

This clonotype originated in a boy aged 5-17 years in good health and CMV-seronegative. The chain carries TRBV19 and TRBJ2-1; 14 nucleotides match TRBD2. Sequences were obtained from PBMCs. The CDR3 spells CASSTPGTSGSRANNEQFF. The CDR3 DNA reads TGTGCCAGTAGTACCCCCGGGACTAGCGGGAGCCGGGCGAACAATGAGCAGTTCTTC.